This T cell receptor (beta chain) is drawn from a study of response to subunit inactivated influenza vaccine. TCRdb reanalysed the RT-PCR reads using MiXCR and keeps one entry per CDR3 protein. The table shows under 950,000 distinct CDR3 sequences, with 21% occurring only once. For this clonotype: Its antigen is undetermined.

This CDR3 comprises 15 residues. V shed 1 base and J 8 bases; nucleotides not matched to a gene: 9. The V gene's germline CDR1 is SGHTA and CDR2 FQGNSA. Study-wide results and caveats: Each seasonal influenza vaccination, the authors suggested, recruits few new T cells.

The sequences come from PBMCs from blood, collected roughly 5 days after vaccination. This sequence was found in a man aged 45-65 years who received an inactivated influenza vaccine. V is TRBV7-2 and J is TRBJ1-2; TRBD1 agrees at 8 bases. The CDR3 bases are TGTGCCAGCAGCTTAGGAAGAACAGGGGGAAGAGGCTACACCTTC. Translation gives CASSLGRTGGRGYTF. The full variable domain, in which reference TRBV7-2 and TRBJ1-2 provide the parts outside the CDR3, is GAGVSQSPSNKVTEKGKDVELRCDPISGHTALYWYRQSLGQGLEFLIYFQGNSAPDKSGLPSDRFSAERTGGSVSTLTIQRTQQEDSAVYLCASSLGRTGGRGYTFGSGTRLTVV.